The clone carrying this T cell receptor beta chain was counted at least ten times. The record originates from a study of early T cells in non-severe SARS-CoV-2 infection. Study as a whole: The chains were unpaired, and the sequenced material was bulk RNA from unsorted whole blood.

CDR3 length: 15 amino acids. V gave up 7 bases and J gave up 4 bases, with 20 bases separating them. The germline V gene has CDR1 SNHLY and CDR2 FYNNEI. Unique molecular identifiers tagged individual cDNA molecules. TCRdb fed the 5' RACE reads into MiXCR, producing one record per CDR3 protein. This table holds under 70,000 distinct CDR3 sequences, around 8.3% found once. This chain uses TRBV2 with TRBJ2-7, with D tentatively TRBD1 (6 bases). The receptor's source is an adult who was a healthcare worker with PCR-confirmed SARS-CoV-2 infection or an uninfected control (not recorded which). This material consisted of whole blood, taken at baseline. CDR3 nucleotide sequence: TGTGCCAGCACCTATTCAGGGACACCGCCTTACGAGCAGTACTTC. Translated, it gives CASTYSGTPPYEQYF.